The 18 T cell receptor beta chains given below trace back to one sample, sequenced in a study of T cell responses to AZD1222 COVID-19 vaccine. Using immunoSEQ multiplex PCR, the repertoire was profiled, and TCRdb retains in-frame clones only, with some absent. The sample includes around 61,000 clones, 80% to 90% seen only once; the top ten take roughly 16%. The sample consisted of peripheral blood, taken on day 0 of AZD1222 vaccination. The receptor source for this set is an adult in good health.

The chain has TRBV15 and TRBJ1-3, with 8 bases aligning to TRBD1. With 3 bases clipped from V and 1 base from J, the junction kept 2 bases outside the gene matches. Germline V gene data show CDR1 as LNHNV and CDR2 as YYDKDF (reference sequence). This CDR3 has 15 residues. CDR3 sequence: CATSRTGESGNTIYF. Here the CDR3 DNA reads TGTGCCACCAGCAGGACAGGGGAGTCTGGAAACACCATATATTTT.

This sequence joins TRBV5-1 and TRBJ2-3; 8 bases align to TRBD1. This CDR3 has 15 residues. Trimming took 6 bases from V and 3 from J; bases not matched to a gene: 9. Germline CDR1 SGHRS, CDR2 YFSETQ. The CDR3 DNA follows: TGCGCCAGCAACCGCGGGACAGGTCAAACAGATACGCAGTATTTT. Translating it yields CASNRGTGQTDTQYF.

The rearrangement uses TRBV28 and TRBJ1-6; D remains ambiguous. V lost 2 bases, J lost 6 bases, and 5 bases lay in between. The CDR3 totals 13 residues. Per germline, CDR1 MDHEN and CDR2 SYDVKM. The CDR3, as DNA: TGTGCCAGCAGTTTACGCCCTAATTCACCCCTCCACTTT. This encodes CASSLRPNSPLHF.

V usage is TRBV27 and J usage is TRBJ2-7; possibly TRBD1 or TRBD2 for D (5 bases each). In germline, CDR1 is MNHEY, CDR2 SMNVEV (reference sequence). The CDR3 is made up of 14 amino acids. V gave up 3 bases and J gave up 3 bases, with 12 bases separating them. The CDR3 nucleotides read TGTGCCAGCAGTTTTGCCGGGACCCACTACGAGCAGTACTTC. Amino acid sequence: CASSFAGTHYEQYF.

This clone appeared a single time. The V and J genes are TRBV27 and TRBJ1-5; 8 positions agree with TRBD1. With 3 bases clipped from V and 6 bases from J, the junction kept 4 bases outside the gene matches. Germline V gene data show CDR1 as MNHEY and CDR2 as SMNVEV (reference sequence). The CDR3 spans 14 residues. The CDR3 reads CASSFSGGGQPQHF. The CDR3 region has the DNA TGTGCCAGCAGTTTCTCAGGGGGCGGTCAGCCCCAGCATTTT.

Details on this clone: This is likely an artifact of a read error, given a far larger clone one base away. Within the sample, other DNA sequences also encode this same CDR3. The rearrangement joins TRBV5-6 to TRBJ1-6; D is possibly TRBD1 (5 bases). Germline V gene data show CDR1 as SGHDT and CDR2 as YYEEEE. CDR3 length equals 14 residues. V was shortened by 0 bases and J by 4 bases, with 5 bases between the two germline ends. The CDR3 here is CASSLAGYNSPLHF. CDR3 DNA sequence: TGTGCCAGCAGCTTGGCAGGGTATAATTCACCCCTCCACTTT.

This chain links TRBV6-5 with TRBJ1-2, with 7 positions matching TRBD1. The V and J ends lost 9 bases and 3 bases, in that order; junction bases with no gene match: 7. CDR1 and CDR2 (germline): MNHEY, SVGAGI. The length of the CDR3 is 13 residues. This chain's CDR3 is CASNRGTYYGYTF. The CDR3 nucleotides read TGTGCCAGTAACAGGGGAACGTACTATGGCTACACCTTC.

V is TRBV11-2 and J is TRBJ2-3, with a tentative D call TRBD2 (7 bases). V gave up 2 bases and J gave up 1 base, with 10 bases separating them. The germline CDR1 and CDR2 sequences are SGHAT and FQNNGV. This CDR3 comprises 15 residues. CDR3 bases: TGTGCCAGCAGCTTAAGGCGGGGGCGCACAGATACGCAGTATTTT. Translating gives CASSLRRGRTDTQYF.

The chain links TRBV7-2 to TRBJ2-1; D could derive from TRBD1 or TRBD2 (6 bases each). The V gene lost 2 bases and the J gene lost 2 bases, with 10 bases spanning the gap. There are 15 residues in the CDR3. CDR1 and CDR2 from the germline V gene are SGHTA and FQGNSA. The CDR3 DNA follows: TGTGCCAGCAGCTTAATCCGGGGGCCCTACAATGAGCAGTTCTTC. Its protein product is CASSLIRGPYNEQFF.

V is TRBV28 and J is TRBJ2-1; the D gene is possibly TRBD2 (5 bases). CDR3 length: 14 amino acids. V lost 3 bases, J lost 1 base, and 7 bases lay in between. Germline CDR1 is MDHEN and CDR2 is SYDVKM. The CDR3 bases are TGTGCCAGCAGTTTCGGGGTGTCCTACAATGAGCAGTTCTTC. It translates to CASSFGVSYNEQFF.

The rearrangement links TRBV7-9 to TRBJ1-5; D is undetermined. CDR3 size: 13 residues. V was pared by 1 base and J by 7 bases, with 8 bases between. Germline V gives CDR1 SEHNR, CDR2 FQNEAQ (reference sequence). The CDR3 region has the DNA TGTGCCAGCAGCTTAGGTGTTACCCAGCCCCAGCATTTT. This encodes CASSLGVTQPQHF.

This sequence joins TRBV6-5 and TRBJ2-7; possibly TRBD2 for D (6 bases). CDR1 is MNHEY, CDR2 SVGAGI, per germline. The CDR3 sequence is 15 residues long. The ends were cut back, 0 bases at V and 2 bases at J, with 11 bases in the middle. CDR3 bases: TGTGCCAGCAGTTACTCGATTGCGGGGCCCTACGAGCAGTACTTC. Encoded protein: CASSYSIAGPYEQYF.

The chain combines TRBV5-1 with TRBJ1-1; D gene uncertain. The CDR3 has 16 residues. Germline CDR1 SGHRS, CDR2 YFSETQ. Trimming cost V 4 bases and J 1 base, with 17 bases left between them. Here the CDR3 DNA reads TGCGCCAGCAGCCCTCGGTTTCTTATCCCGAACACTGAAGCTTTCTTT. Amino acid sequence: CASSPRFLIPNTEAFF.

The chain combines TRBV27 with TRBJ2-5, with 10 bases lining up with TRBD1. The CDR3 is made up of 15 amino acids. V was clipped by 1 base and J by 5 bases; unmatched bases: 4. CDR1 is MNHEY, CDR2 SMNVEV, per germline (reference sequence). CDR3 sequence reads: CASSLWTGGAETQYF. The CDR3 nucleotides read TGTGCCAGCAGTTTATGGACAGGGGGTGCGGAGACCCAGTACTTC.

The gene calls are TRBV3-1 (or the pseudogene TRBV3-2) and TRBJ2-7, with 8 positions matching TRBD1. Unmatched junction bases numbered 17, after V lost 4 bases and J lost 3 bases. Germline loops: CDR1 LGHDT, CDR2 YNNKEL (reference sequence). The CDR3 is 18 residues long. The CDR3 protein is CASSPGAGGANRIYEQYF. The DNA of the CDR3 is TGTGCCAGCAGCCCGGGGGCAGGGGGCGCGAATCGAATCTACGAGCAGTACTTC.

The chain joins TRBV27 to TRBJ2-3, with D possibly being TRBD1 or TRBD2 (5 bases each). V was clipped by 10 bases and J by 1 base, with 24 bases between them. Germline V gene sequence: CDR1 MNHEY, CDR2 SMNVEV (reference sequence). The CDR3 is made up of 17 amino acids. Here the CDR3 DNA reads TGTGCCACCCTCTCACTTAAGGGGAGCTTTGGCACAGATACGCAGTATTTT. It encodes CATLSLKGSFGTDTQYF.

CDR3 DNA sequence: TGTGCCAGCAGTGAGATTCGGCGGGGGGGCCTCAAGGCGGAGCTGTTTTTT. This sequence encodes CASSEIRRGGLKAELFF. This chain connects TRBV2 to TRBJ2-2; 9 bases are shared with TRBD2. Germline V gene sequence: CDR1 SNHLY, CDR2 FYNNEI. The J segment lost 10 bases and the V segment lost 3 bases, leaving 15 bases of the junction unmatched. The CDR3 covers 17 residues. Based on the CDR3 plus reference TRBV2 and TRBJ2-2, the full variable domain is EPEVTQTPSHQVTQMGQEVILRCVPISNHLYFYWYRQILGQKVEFLVSFYNNEISEKSEIFDDQFSVERPDGSNFTLKIRSTKLEDSAMYFCASSEIRRGGLKAELFFGEGSRLTVL.

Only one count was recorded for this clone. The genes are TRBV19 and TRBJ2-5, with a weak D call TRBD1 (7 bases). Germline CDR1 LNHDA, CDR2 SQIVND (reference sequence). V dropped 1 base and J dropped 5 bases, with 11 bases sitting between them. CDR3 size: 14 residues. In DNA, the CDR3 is TGTGCCAGTAGTATAGGGACAGGAGGGGAGACCCAGTACTTC. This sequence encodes CASSIGTGGETQYF.